A single sample gave rise to the 20 T cell receptor beta chains below, sequenced in a study of blood T cell repertoires in COVID-19. Libraries were prepared by immunoSEQ multiplex PCR; TCRdb keeps only in-frame clonotypes and omits some of them. The data hold about 45,000 clones, with 80% to 90% observed a single time. The specimen was peripheral blood. All receptors come from a human donor in a cohort sampled during active COVID-19.

The rearrangement links TRBV4-2 to TRBJ1-5, with D hard to call. Trimming removed 2 bases from V and 2 bases from J, with 13 bases in between. The CDR3 spans 16 residues. Germline V gene lookup returns CDR1 LGHNA and CDR2 YNFKEQ. CDR3 region: CASSQWAVGGNQPQHF. The CDR3 DNA is TGTGCCAGCAGCCAATGGGCGGTGGGAGGCAATCAGCCCCAGCATTTT.

V and J are TRBV9 and TRBJ2-3; a possible D gene is TRBD2 (6 bases). The CDR3 totals 16 residues. The germline CDR1 and CDR2 sequences are SGDLS and YYNGEE. The V end lost 4 bases, the J end lost 0 bases, and 15 bases lay between the germline ends. The CDR3 DNA follows: TGTGCCAGCAGCCCGGCGCTAGCGCTAAGCACAGATACGCAGTATTTT. It yields the protein CASSPALALSTDTQYF.

The chain links TRBV10-3 to TRBJ2-1; no clear D. Germline lookup yields CDR1 ENHRY and CDR2 SYGVKD. Deletions cut 11 bases from V and 9 bases from J, with 11 bases between. The CDR3 is 10 residues long. The CDR3 loop is CAVPVVEQFF. The CDR3 DNA reads TGTGCCGTCCCGGTGGTTGAGCAGTTCTTC.

V usage is TRBV18 and J usage is TRBJ2-6, with a possible D match to TRBD1 (6 bases). This CDR3 region has 15 residues. CDR1 is KGHSH and CDR2 is LQKENI in the germline V gene. The V gene lost 7 bases and the J gene lost 10 bases, with 20 bases spanning the gap. The CDR3 sequence: CASLVGGSLVNVLTF. The CDR3 nucleotides read TGTGCCAGCTTGGTAGGGGGATCTCTGGTAAACGTCCTGACTTTC.

CDR3 sequence reads: CASSRGQWGNQPQHF. CDR3 coding DNA: TGCGCCAGCAGCCGGGGACAGTGGGGCAATCAGCCCCAGCATTTT. This chain uses TRBV4-1 with TRBJ1-5, with TRBD1 matching 7 bases. Germline V gene sequence: CDR1 MGHRA, CDR2 YSYEKL. The V segment lost 4 bases and the J segment 2 bases; nucleotides outside the gene matches: 5. The CDR3 runs to 15 residues.

V usage is TRBV4-2 and J usage is TRBJ2-5; TRBD1 agrees at 8 bases. The CDR3 contains 18 residues. Per germline, CDR1 LGHNA and CDR2 YNFKEQ. V lost 1 base and J lost 4; bases outside the gene matches: 14. CDR3 amino acids: CASSQVAQGAQLGETQYF. The CDR3 bases are TGTGCCAGCAGCCAAGTGGCGCAGGGGGCACAATTGGGAGAGACCCAGTACTTC.

The V call is TRBV12-5, the J call TRBJ1-3; 7 nucleotides agree with TRBD1. The V segment lost 6 bases and the J segment 2 bases; nucleotides outside the gene matches: 7. The germline CDR1 and CDR2 sequences are LGHNT and FRNRAP. The CDR3 consists of 15 residues. CDR3 residues: CASGDDRATGNTIYF. CDR3 in DNA: TGTGCTAGTGGGGATGACAGGGCTACTGGAAACACCATATATTTT.

This chain uses TRBV6-5 with TRBJ1-6; 7 positions agree with TRBD1. CDR1 and CDR2 from the germline V gene are MNHEY and SVGAGI. J lost 2 bases, V lost 4 bases, and 5 bases had no gene match. The CDR3 is 16 amino acids. CDR3 sequence: CASSSRGLAYNSPLHF. The CDR3 nucleotides read TGTGCCAGCAGTTCTAGGGGGCTCGCCTATAATTCACCCCTCCACTTT.

V gene TRBV7-8 combines with J gene TRBJ2-1, with 7 bases lining up with TRBD2. V lost 5 bases, J lost 7 bases, and 11 bases stayed unmatched. Per germline, CDR1 SGHVS and CDR2 FQNEAQ. This CDR3 is built from 15 residues. The DNA for the CDR3 is TGTGCCAGCAGCGGCGAGCAGCGGGGCCAAAATGAGCAGTTCTTC. This encodes CASSGEQRGQNEQFF.

The V and J genes are TRBV12-3 or TRBV12-4 and TRBJ1-5; D is perhaps TRBD1 (6 bases). V lost 6 bases and J lost 6, with 12 bases in between. This CDR3 spans 13 amino acids. The CDR3 loop reads CASRRTVAQPQHF. CDR3 coding DNA: TGTGCCAGCAGAAGGACAGTCGCTCAGCCCCAGCATTTT.

The chain is built from TRBV5-1 and TRBJ1-2; tentative D call: TRBD1 (5 bases). This CDR3 comprises 16 residues. Trimming stripped 1 base from V and 1 base from J, with 14 bases between. Per the germline V gene, CDR1 is SGHRS and CDR2 is YFSETQ. This CDR3 is CASSLNPGRVNYGYTF. DNA of the CDR3: TGCGCCAGCAGCTTGAACCCGGGCAGGGTTAACTATGGCTACACCTTC.

The chain is built from TRBV7-2 and TRBJ2-5, with 8 bases matching TRBD2. Germline lookup yields CDR1 SGHTA and CDR2 FQGNSA. The CDR3 length is 16 residues. Trimming removed 1 base from V and 5 bases from J; junction bases left unmatched: 9. The CDR3 protein is CASSLEGLGTVETQYF. As DNA, the CDR3 is TGTGCCAGCAGCTTAGAGGGACTAGGAACGGTGGAGACCCAGTACTTC.

The rearrangement joins TRBV6-5 to TRBJ2-2; TRBD2 aligns across 7 bases. The V gene's germline CDR1 is MNHEY and CDR2 SVGAGI. CDR3 length equals 14 residues. Trimming took 6 bases from V and 2 from J; bases not matched to a gene: 3. This chain's CDR3 is CASSRDYNTGELFF. The DNA of the CDR3 is TGTGCCAGCAGCAGGGACTATAACACCGGGGAGCTGTTTTTT.

The chain is built from TRBV7-2 and TRBJ1-2; 8 nucleotides match TRBD1. The CDR3 runs to 15 residues. Germline V gene lookup returns CDR1 SGHTA and CDR2 FQGNSA. Losses at the gene ends were 0 bases for V and 5 bases for J; bases not matched to a gene: 5. CDR3 nucleotide sequence: TGTGCCAGCAGCTTAGCTCAGGGGGCCCAGTATGGCTACACCTTC. It is translated as CASSLAQGAQYGYTF.

This chain links TRBV4-2 with TRBJ1-2; tentatively, D is TRBD1 (5 bases). The CDR3 has 14 amino acids. Per germline, CDR1 LGHNA and CDR2 YNFKEQ. Trimming left V 4 bases short and J 1 base short, with 10 bases between. CDR3 in DNA: TGTGCCAGCAGCCCCGACAGACGTAACTATGGCTACACCTTC. This sequence encodes CASSPDRRNYGYTF.

The V call is TRBV12-5, the J call TRBJ2-5; 7 bases match TRBD2. Germline CDR1 and CDR2: LGHNT and FRNRAP. V lost 8 bases, J lost 0 bases, and 12 bases stayed unmatched. The CDR3 consists of 16 residues. The CDR3 region has the DNA TGTGCTAGTTCACCGCCCGGGGGGTGGTACCAAGAGACCCAGTACTTC. Translating gives CASSPPGGWYQETQYF.

The chain couples TRBV5-4 to TRBJ2-7; a weak D match, TRBD2 (7 bases). Germline CDR1 is SGHNT and CDR2 is YYREEE (reference sequence). There are 16 residues in the CDR3. Deletions cut 4 bases from V and 0 bases from J, with 17 bases between. CDR3 nucleotides: TGTGCCAGCAGCCTTGGGGGGGGCCGATCCTCCTACGAGCAGTACTTC. The encoded protein is CASSLGGGRSSYEQYF.

The chain uses TRBV2 and TRBJ2-7; TRBD1 agrees at 9 bases. CDR1 is SNHLY and CDR2 is FYNNEI in the germline V gene. V was pared by 6 bases and J by 6 bases, with 12 bases of the junction left unmatched. There are 15 residues in the CDR3. This CDR3 is CASSLKQGALFEQYV. The DNA of the CDR3 is TGTGCCAGCAGCCTTAAACAGGGGGCTCTGTTCGAGCAGTACGTC.

The chain uses TRBV18 and TRBJ1-1, with D perhaps TRBD1 (6 bases). Trimming removed 1 base from V and 3 bases from J, with 15 bases in between. Germline CDR1 reads KGHSH; CDR2 reads LQKENI. The CDR3 is 16 amino acids. The CDR3: CASSPRSGDSHTEAFF. CDR3 DNA: TGTGCCAGCTCACCACGCTCAGGGGATTCCCACACTGAAGCTTTCTTT.

This sequence joins TRBV6-6 and TRBJ2-3, with D unclear. The V and J ends lost 7 bases and 0 bases respectively, with 17 bases between them. Germline V CDR1 and CDR2: MNHNY, SVGAGI (reference sequence). The CDR3 runs 16 residues. The CDR3 region has the DNA TGTGCCAGCACTAGGAGCTCCAAAGCTAGCACAGATACGCAGTATTTT. It yields the protein CASTRSSKASTDTQYF.